This T cell receptor (beta chain) was recovered during a study of T cell responses to AZD1222 COVID-19 vaccine. The study's findings and limits: The sample set comprised mostly white British donors with more females, and clonal diversity was possibly underestimated. Reports indicate that nearly half of spike-specific TCRs are directed at unmutated variant regions. The number of AZD1222 recipients seropositive at baseline was only 6 or 7.

A single count supports this clone. The antigen remains undetermined. Germline assignment: CDR1 SGHNT and CDR2 YYREEE (reference sequence). V was clipped by 4 bases and J by 6 bases; unmatched bases: 10. This CDR3 is built from 15 residues. Sequencing was performed with immunoSEQ multiplex PCR; in TCRdb, only in-frame clones are kept and a portion is missing. In the table there are 150,000 or so clones, 90% to 95% of which are singletons. The specimen was peripheral blood, collected on day 0 of AZD1222 vaccination. This receptor was taken from an adult in good health. V is TRBV5-4 and J is TRBJ2-3; 8 bases fit TRBD2. The CDR3 bases are TGTGCCAGCAGCCGGACTAGCTCCTGGGTTGATACGCAGTATTTT. The encoded protein is CASSRTSSWVDTQYF.